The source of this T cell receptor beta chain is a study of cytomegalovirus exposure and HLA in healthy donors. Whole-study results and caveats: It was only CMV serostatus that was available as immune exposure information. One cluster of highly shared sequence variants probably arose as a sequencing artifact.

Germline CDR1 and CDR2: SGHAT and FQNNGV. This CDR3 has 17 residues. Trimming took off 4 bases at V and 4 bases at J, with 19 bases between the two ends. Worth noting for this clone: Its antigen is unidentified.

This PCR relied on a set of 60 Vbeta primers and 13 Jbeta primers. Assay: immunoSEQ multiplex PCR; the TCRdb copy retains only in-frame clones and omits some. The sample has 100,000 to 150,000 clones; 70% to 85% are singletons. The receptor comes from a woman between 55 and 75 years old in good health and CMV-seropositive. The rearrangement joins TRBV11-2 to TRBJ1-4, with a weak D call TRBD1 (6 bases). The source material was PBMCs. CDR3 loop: CASSSSKQGRGNEKLFF. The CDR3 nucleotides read TGTGCCAGCAGCTCCTCTAAACAGGGAAGGGGTAATGAAAAACTGTTTTTT.